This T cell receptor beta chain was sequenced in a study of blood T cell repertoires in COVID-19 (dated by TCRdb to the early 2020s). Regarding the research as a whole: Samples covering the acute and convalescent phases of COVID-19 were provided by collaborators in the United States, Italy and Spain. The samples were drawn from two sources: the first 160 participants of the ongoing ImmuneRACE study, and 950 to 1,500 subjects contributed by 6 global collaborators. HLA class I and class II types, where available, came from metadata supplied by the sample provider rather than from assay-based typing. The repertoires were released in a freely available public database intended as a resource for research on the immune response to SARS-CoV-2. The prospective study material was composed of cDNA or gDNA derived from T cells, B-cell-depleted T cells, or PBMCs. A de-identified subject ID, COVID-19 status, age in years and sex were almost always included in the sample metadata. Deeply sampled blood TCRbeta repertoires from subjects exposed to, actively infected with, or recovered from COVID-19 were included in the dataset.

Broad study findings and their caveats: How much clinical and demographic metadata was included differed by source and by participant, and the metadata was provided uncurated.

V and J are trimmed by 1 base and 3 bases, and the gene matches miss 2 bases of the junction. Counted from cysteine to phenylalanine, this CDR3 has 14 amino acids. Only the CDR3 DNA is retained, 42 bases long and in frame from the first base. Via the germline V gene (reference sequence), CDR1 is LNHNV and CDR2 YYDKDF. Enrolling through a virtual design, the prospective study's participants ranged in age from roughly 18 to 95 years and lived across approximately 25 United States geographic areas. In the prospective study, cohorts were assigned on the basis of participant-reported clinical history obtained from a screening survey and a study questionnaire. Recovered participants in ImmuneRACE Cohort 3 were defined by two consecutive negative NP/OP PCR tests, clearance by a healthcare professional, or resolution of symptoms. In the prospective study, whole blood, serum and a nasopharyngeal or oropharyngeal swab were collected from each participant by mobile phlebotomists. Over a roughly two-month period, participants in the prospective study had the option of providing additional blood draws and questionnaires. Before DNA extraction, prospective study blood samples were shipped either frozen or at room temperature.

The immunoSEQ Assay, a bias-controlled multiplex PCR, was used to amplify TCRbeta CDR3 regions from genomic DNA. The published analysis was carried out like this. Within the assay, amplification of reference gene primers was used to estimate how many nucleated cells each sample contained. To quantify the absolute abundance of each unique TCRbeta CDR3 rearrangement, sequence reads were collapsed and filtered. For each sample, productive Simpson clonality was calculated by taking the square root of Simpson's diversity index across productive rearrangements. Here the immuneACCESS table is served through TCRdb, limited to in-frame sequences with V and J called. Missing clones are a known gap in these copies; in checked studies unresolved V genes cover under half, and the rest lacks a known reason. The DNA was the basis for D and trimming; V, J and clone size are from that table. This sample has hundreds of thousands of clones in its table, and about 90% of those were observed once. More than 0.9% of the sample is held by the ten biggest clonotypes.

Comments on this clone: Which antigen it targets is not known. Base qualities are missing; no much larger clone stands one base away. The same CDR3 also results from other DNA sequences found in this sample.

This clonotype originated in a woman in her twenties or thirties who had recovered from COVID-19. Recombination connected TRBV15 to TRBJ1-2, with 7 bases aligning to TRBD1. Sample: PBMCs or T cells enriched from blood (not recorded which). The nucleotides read TGTGCCACCAGCAGAGGGGGGACAGACTATGGCTACACCTTC. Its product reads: CATSRGGTDYGYTF.